The source of this T cell receptor (beta chain) is a study of blood T cell repertoires in COVID-19. Whole-study context: Both acute and convalescent COVID-19 samples were obtained from the United States, Italy and Spain.

The V end lost 7 bases, the J end lost 2 bases, and 18 bases lay between the germline ends. The germline gives CDR1 SGHTA, CDR2 FQGNSA. The CDR3 is 16 residues long. Assay used: immunoSEQ multiplex PCR; TCRdb lists only in-frame clones, some missing. The data show about 260,000 clones, around 90% seen once. The sequenced material came from peripheral blood. The receptor was derived from a woman between 45 and 65 years old who had recovered from COVID-19. The chain is built from TRBV7-2 and TRBJ2-1; D not certain. The CDR3 loop is CASTTSSTSAYNEQFF. CDR3 coding DNA: TGTGCCAGCACGACCAGCTCGACTTCTGCCTACAATGAGCAGTTCTTC.